This TCR beta chain was captured by sequencing in a study of cytomegalovirus exposure and HLA in healthy donors. Study results and caveats: High specificity and sensitivity for cytomegalovirus status were reported for the classifier. With later analysis, a missense DCLRE1C variant became linked to TCR beta V- and J-gene trimming.

The length of the CDR3 is 14 residues. The V gene's germline CDR1 is MNHNS and CDR2 SASEGT. PCR was performed using 60 Vbeta and 13 Jbeta primers. TCRdb's copy holds only in-frame clones and misses some; the assay was immunoSEQ multiplex PCR. The profile shows about 150,000 clones, roughly 88% of them singletons. A note on this clone: Its antigen remains unknown. The germline gene is not matched at one end of the junction; a read error may be the cause.

The sequence came from a woman between 40 and 55 years old in good health and CMV-seronegative. Material: PBMCs. This sequence joins TRBV6-1 and TRBJ1-3; a weak D match, TRBD1 (5 bases). Here the CDR3 reads CASSRQYSGNTIHF. The CDR3 nucleotides are TGTGCCAGCAGCCGACAGTACTCTGGAAACACCATACATTTT.